The text below deals with one TCR beta chain. The data are from a study of blood T cell repertoires in COVID-19. The data were produced by immunoSEQ multiplex PCR, yet TCRdb's version contains in-frame clones alone and is incomplete. The sample records around 140,000 clones, about 80% being singletons. This CDR3 contains 16 residues. The germline V gene encodes CDR1 SGHVS and CDR2 FQNEAQ. V was pared by 4 bases and J by 3 bases, with 10 bases of the junction left unmatched. Material for sequencing was peripheral blood. V usage is TRBV7-8 and J usage is TRBJ1-1; 8 positions agree with TRBD1. The receptor's source is a woman aged 55-70 years with acute or convalescent COVID-19. The CDR3 DNA reads as TGTGCCAGCAGCTGGGGTGCCGGGACAGGTTACACTGAAGCTTTCTTT. It is translated as CASSWGAGTGYTEAFF. Drawing the rest from reference TRBV7-8 and TRBJ1-1, the complete variable domain is GAGVSQSPRYKVAKRGQDVALRCDPISGHVSLFWYQQALGQGPEFLTYFQNEAQLDKSGLPSDRFFAERPEGSVSTLKIQRTQQEDSAVYLCASSWGAGTGYTEAFFGQGTRLTVV.